The rows below give T cell receptor beta chains drawn from one sample of a study of blood T cell repertoires in COVID-19. Assay used: immunoSEQ multiplex PCR; TCRdb lists only in-frame clones, some missing. The repertoire has 90,000 to 120,000 clones, roughly 90% of them found once; the top ten carry under 5.5%. The specimen sequenced was peripheral blood. Receptor source: a man in his forties with active or convalescent COVID-19. The CDR3 runs from the conserved cysteine through the conserved F or W. Each record gives: clone size, J gene, D gene, V gene, CDR3 length, CDR3 protein, CDR3 DNA. D genes are given only for firm matches. Clone size is not always given. Where it is, it says once, few, many or a class for expanded clones.

>NA|TRBJ1-1|NA|TRBV30|14
CAWNSQGGGTEAFF
TGTGCCTGGAATTCCCAAGGGGGGGGCACTGAAGCTTTCTTT
>NA|TRBJ1-1|NA|TRBV3-1/TRBV3-2|15
CASSPTGGKSTEAFF
TGTGCCAGCAGCCCCACGGGGGGCAAGAGCACTGAAGCTTTCTTT
>NA|TRBJ1-5|TRBD1|TRBV3-1/TRBV3-2|15
CASSFATGVNQPQHF
TGTGCCAGCAGCTTTGCCACAGGGGTCAATCAGCCCCAGCATTTT
>NA|TRBJ2-7|TRBD2|TRBV28|18
CASSGVLLAGGAGSGRYF
TGTGCCAGCAGTGGGGTGCTGCTAGCGGGAGGGGCAGGTTCGGGGAGGTACTTC
>few|TRBJ1-2|NA|TRBV7-2|14
CASSFQGLERGYTF
TGTGCCAGCAGCTTTCAGGGGTTAGAAAGGGGCTACACCTTC
>NA|TRBJ2-1|TRBD2|TRBV30|14
CAWSRTSGYNEQFF
TGTGCCTGGAGTCGGACTAGCGGATACAATGAGCAGTTCTTC
>NA|TRBJ2-5|TRBD2|TRBV5-1|14
CASSLPGGGETQYF
TGCGCCAGCAGCTTACCGGGAGGAGGGGAGACCCAGTACTTC
>NA|TRBJ1-5|NA|TRBV6-2/TRBV6-3|11
CASSYASTQHF
TGTGCCAGCAGTTACGCGTCGACCCAGCATTTT
>NA|TRBJ2-1|TRBD2|TRBV5-5|16
CASSGPGLAGYNEQFF
TGTGCCAGCAGCGGGCCGGGACTAGCGGGGTACAATGAGCAGTTCTTC
>NA|TRBJ2-5|NA|TRBV28|14
CASSLGAEKETQYF
TGTGCCAGCAGTTTAGGGGCAGAAAAAGAGACCCAGTACTTC
>NA|TRBJ1-1|NA|TRBV27|14
CASSYKQGSTEAFF
TGTGCCAGCAGTTACAAACAGGGAAGCACTGAAGCTTTCTTT
>NA|TRBJ2-7|TRBD1|TRBV6-5|15
CASSYSGQGAYEQYF
TGTGCCAGCAGTTACTCGGGGCAGGGGGCATACGAGCAGTACTTC
>NA|TRBJ2-7|NA|TRBV28|14
CASSLRYLGYEQYF
TGTGCCAGCAGTTTGCGGTACCTAGGATACGAGCAGTACTTC
>NA|TRBJ2-4|TRBD1|TRBV28|15
CASSFRDRVENIQYF
TGTGCCAGCAGTTTCCGGGACAGGGTAGAAAACATTCAGTACTTC
>NA|TRBJ2-7|NA|TRBV19|14
CASSIGARSYEQYF
TGTGCCAGTAGTATCGGAGCGAGATCCTACGAGCAGTACTTC
>NA|TRBJ2-5|TRBD2|TRBV7-2|16
CASSLTRLAGQETQYF
TGTGCCAGCAGCTTAACCCGACTAGCGGGACAAGAGACCCAGTACTTC
>NA|TRBJ1-5|NA|TRBV19|14
CASSSTDGNQPQHF
TGTGCCAGTAGTTCAACAGATGGTAATCAGCCCCAGCATTTT
>NA|TRBJ2-3|TRBD2|TRBV7-9|11
CASGGGDTQYF
TGTGCGAGCGGGGGAGGAGATACGCAGTATTTT
>NA|TRBJ2-6|NA|TRBV19|18
CASSTLQGWSSGANVLTF
TGTGCCAGTAGTACCCTACAGGGTTGGAGCTCTGGGGCCAACGTCCTGACTTTC
>NA|TRBJ2-1|NA|TRBV6-5|14
CASSPGVSYNEQFF
TGTGCCAGCAGCCCAGGGGTTTCCTACAATGAGCAGTTCTTC
>NA|TRBJ2-2|NA|TRBV24-1|15
CATSAIGQNTGELFF
TGTGCCACCAGTGCCATAGGACAGAACACCGGGGAGCTGTTTTTT
>NA|TRBJ1-2|TRBD1|TRBV13|13
CASSYLTGEGYTF
TGTGCCAGCAGCTACCTCACAGGGGAAGGCTACACCTTC
>NA|TRBJ2-2|TRBD2|TRBV7-8|18
CASSLRPGLAGGGGELFF
TGTGCCAGCAGCTTGAGGCCGGGACTAGCGGGAGGAGGAGGGGAGCTGTTTTTT
>NA|TRBJ1-2|NA|TRBV12-3/TRBV12-4|13
CASSLGGLYGYTF
TGTGCCAGCAGTTTGGGTGGACTCTATGGCTACACCTTC
>NA|TRBJ1-1|NA|TRBV19|14
CASSMLGLSTEAFF
TGTGCCAGTAGTATGTTGGGACTATCGACTGAAGCTTTCTTT
>few|TRBJ1-1|TRBD1|TRBV7-9|14
CASSLDRGNTEAFF
TGTGCCAGCAGCCTCGACAGGGGGAACACTGAAGCTTTCTTT
>few|TRBJ2-2|TRBD1|TRBV29-1|14
CSVRQGGNTGELFF
TGCAGCGTACGACAGGGTGGAAACACCGGGGAGCTGTTTTTT
>NA|TRBJ2-6|TRBD2|TRBV6-2/TRBV6-3|19
CASSYGQAGHISGANVLTF
TGTGCCAGCAGTTACGGTCAAGCGGGGCATATCTCTGGGGCCAACGTCCTGACTTTC
>NA|TRBJ1-5|NA|TRBV6-5|15
CASSSQEYSNQPQHF
TGTGCCAGCAGCTCACAGGAATATAGCAATCAGCCCCAGCATTTT